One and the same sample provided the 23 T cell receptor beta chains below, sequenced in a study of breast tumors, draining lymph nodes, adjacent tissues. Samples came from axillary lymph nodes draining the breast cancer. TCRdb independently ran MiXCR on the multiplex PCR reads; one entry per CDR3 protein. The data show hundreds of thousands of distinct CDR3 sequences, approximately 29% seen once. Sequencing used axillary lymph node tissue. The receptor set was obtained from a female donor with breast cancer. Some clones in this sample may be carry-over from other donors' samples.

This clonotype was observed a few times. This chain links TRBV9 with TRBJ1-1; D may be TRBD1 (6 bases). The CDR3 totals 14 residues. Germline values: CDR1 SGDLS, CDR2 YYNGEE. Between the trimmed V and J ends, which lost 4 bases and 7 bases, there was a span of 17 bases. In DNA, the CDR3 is TGTGCCAGCAGCCCCCGAGGGGGGGCTGGTGAAGCTTTCTTT. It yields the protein CASSPRGGAGEAFF.

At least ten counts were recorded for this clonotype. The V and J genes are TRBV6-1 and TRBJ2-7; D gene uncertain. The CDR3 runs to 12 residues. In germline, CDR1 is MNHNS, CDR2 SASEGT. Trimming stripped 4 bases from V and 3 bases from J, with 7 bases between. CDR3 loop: CASSVRRYEQYF. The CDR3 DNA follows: TGTGCCAGCAGTGTCAGACGCTACGAGCAGTACTTC.

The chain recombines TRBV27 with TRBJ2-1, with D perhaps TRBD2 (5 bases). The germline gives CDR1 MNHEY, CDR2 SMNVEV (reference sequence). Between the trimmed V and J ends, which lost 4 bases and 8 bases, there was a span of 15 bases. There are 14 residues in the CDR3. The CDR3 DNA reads TGTGCCAGCAGTTCTGTGGGAGTGGGCGATGAGCAGTTCTTC. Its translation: CASSSVGVGDEQFF.

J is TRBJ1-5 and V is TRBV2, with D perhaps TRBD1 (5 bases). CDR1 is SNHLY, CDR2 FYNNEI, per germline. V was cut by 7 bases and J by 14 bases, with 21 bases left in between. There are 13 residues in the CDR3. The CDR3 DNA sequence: TGTGCCAGCAAAATACAGGAGGGCGGCTACGAGCATTTT. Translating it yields CASKIQEGGYEHF.

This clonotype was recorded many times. CDR3 loop: CASSLTDDSNQPQHF. CDR3 in DNA: TGTGCCAGCAGCTTGACTGACGATAGCAATCAGCCCCAGCATTTT. The V call is TRBV7-6, the J call TRBJ1-5; no reliable D call. Trimming removed 3 bases from V and 0 bases from J, with 9 bases in between. CDR3 length: 15 residues. Germline V gene sequence: CDR1 SGHVS, CDR2 FNYEAQ.

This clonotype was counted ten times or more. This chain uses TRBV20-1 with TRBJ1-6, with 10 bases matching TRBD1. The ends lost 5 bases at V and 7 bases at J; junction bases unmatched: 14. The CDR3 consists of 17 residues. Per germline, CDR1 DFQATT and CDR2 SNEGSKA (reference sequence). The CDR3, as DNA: TGCAGTGCTGAATCCGGGACAGGGGTTGGGCTAAATTCACCCCTCCACTTT. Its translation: CSAESGTGVGLNSPLHF.

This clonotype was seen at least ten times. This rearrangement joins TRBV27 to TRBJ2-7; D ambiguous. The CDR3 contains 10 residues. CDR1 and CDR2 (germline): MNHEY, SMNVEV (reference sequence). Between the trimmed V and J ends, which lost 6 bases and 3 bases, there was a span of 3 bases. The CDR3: CASRLYEQYF. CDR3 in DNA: TGTGCCAGCAGGCTCTACGAGCAGTACTTC.

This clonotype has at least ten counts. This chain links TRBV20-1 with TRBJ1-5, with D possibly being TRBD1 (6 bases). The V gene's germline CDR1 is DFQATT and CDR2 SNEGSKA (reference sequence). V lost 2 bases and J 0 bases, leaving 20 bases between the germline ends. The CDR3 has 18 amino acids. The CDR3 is CSARPWGAVRYSNQPQHF. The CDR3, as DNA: TGCAGTGCTAGACCTTGGGGGGCGGTCCGCTATAGCAATCAGCCCCAGCATTTT.

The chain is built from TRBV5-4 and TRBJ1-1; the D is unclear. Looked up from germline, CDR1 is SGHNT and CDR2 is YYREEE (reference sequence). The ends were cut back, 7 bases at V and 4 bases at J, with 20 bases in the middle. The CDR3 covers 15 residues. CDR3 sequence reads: CASGAVMGKSTEAFF. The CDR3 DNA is TGTGCCAGCGGCGCCGTGATGGGGAAGAGCACTGAAGCTTTCTTT.

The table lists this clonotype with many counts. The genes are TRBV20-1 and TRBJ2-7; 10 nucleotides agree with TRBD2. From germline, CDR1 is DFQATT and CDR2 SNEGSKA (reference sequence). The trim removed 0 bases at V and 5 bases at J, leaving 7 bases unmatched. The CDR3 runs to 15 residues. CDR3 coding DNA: TGCAGTGCTAGAGATCAGGGACTAGCGTTAAACGAGCAGTACTTC. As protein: CSARDQGLALNEQYF.

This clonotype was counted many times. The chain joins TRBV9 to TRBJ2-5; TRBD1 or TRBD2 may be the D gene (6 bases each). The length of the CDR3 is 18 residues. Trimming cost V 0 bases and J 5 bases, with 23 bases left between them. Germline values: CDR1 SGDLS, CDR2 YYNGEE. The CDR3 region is CASSVGPAFGGSGETQYF. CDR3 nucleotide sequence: TGTGCCAGCAGCGTAGGTCCCGCCTTCGGGGGCTCAGGGGAGACCCAGTACTTC.

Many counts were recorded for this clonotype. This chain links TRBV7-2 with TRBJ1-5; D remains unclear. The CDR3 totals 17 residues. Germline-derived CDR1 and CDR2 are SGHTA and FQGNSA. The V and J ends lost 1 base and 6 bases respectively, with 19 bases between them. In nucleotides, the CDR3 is TGTGCCAGCAGCTTAGAATCGTCGGGGTTGGGGATTCAGCCCCAGCATTTT. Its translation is CASSLESSGLGIQPQHF.

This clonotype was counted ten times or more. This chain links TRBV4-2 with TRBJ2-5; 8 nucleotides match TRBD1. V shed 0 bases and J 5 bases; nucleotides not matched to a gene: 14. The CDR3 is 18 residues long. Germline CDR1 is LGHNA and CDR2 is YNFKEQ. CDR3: CASSQDQSGGAGVETQYF. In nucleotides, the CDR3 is TGTGCCAGCAGCCAAGATCAATCAGGGGGCGCGGGTGTGGAGACCCAGTACTTC.

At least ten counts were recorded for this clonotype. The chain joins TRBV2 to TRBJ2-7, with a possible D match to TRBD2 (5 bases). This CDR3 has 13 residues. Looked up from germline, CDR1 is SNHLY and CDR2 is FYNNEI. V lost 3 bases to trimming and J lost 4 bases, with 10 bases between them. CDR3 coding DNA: TGTGCCAGCAGTGAGTGGCTAGCTTACGAGCAGTACTTC. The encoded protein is CASSEWLAYEQYF. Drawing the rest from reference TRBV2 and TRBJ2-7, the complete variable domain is EPEVTQTPSHQVTQMGQEVILRCVPISNHLYFYWYRQILGQKVEFLVSFYNNEISEKSEIFDDQFSVERPDGSNFTLKIRSTKLEDSAMYFCASSEWLAYEQYFGPGTRLTVT.

The CDR3 reads CSARKVRGLAEQFF. The CDR3 region has the DNA TGCAGTGCTAGGAAAGTCAGGGGGCTCGCTGAGCAGTTCTTC. The genes are TRBV20-1 and TRBJ2-1; the match to TRBD1 covers 8 bases. Germline values: CDR1 DFQATT, CDR2 SNEGSKA (reference sequence). The CDR3 totals 14 residues. Trimming cost V 3 bases and J 9 bases; bases outside gene matches: 10.

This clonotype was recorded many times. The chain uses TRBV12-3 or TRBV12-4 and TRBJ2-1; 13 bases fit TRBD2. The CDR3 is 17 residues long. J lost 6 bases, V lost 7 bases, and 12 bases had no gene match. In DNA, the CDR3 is TGTGCCAGCATTTTGAACTCCGGACTAGCGGGAGTCAATGAGCAGTTCTTC. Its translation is CASILNSGLAGVNEQFF.

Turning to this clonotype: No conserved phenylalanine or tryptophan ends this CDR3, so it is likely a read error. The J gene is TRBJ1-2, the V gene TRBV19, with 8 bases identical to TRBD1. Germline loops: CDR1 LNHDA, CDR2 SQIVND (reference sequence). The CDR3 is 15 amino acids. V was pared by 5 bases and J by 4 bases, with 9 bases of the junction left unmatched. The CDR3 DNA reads TGTGCCAGTAGTGCCACAGGGGGGTCGGTCTATGGCTACACCCTC. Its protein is CASSATGGSVYGYTL.

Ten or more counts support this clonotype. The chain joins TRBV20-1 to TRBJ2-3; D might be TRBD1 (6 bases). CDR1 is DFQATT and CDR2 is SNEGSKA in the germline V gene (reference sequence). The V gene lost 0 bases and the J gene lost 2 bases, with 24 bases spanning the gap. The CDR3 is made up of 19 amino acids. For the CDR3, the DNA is TGCAGTGCTAGAGAGCCGGGATGGGGGCCACGGGGCCTCACAGATACGCAGTATTTT. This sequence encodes CSAREPGWGPRGLTDTQYF.

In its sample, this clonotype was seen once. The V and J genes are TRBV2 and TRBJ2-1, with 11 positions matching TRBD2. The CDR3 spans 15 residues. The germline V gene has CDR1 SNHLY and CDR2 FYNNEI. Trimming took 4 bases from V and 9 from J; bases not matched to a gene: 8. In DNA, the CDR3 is TGTGCCAGCAGTGTTCTTAGCGGGGGGGAGGGTGAGCAGTTCTTC. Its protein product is CASSVLSGGEGEQFF.

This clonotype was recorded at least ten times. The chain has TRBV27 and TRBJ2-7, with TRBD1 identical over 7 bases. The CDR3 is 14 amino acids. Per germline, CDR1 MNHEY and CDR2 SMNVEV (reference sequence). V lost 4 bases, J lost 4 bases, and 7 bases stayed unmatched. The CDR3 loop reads CASSSPGTAYEQYF. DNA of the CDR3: TGTGCCAGCAGTTCCCCCGGGACAGCTTACGAGCAGTACTTC.

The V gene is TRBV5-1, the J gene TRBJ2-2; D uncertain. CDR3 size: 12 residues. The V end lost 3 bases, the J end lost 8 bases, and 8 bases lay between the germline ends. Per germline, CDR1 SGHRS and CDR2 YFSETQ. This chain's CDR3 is CASSSVTGELFF. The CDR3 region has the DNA TGCGCCAGCAGCTCTGTAACAGGGGAGCTGTTTTTT.

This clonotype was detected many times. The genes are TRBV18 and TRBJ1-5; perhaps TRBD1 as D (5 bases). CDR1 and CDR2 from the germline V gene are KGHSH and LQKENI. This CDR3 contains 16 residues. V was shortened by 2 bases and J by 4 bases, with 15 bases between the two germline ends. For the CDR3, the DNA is TGTGCCAGCTCACCAATGGGACCGCTCACAAATCAGCCCCAGCATTTT. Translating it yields CASSPMGPLTNQPQHF.

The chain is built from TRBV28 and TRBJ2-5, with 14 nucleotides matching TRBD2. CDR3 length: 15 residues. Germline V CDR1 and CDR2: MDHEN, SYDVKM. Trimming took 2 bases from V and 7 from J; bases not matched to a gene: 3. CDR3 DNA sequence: TGTGCCAGCAGTTTAGGGGGGACTAGCGGGAGGACCCAGTACTTC. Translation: CASSLGGTSGRTQYF.